These 26 T cell receptor beta chains share one sample of origin, sequenced in a study of shared clonotypes between healthy human individuals (dated by TCRdb to 2019 to 2021). Library preparation was by the immunoSEQ multiplex PCR assay. Sourced from immuneACCESS, this table was stored by TCRdb with only in-frame sequences that have V and J called. A share of the clones is absent; for the studies checked, an unresolved V gene accounts for under half, and the remainder has no known explanation. Present in this sample are fewer than 100,000 clones, approximately 61% of which were seen just once. About 45% of the sample is in the top ten clones. The sample consisted of memory CD8+ T cells sorted from blood. Sample cell subset or site, as interpreted from the label and publication: CD45RO+ cells pooled with CCR7-negative TemRA cells. These receptors all come from a man aged 25-45 years in good health.

The rearrangement uses TRBV7-9 and TRBJ2-1; a possible D gene is TRBD2 (6 bases). V dropped 5 bases and J dropped 10 bases, with 12 bases sitting between them. The CDR3 is 12 residues long. The V gene's germline CDR1 is SEHNR and CDR2 FQNEAQ (reference sequence). CDR3 sequence: CASSPPLAEQFF. The CDR3 DNA sequence: TGTGCCAGCAGCCCGCCACTAGCAGAGCAGTTCTTC.

The V gene is TRBV28, the J gene TRBJ2-5; perhaps D is TRBD1 or TRBD2 (5 bases each). The CDR3 consists of 15 residues. V lost 5 bases and J 0 bases, leaving 13 bases between the germline ends. Germline CDR1 reads MDHEN; CDR2 reads SYDVKM. The CDR3 protein is CASSMGRMYQETQYF. CDR3 coding DNA: TGTGCCAGCAGTATGGGACGGATGTACCAAGAGACCCAGTACTTC.

The chain uses TRBV11-2 and TRBJ2-3; 7 bases are a match to TRBD2. V lost 5 bases, J lost 1 base, and 6 bases stayed unmatched. Germline V lookup: CDR1 SGHAT, CDR2 FQNNGV. This CDR3 has 15 residues. In DNA, the CDR3 is TGTGCCAGCAGCCTGCGGGGGTTTGGCACAGATACGCAGTATTTT. Translation gives CASSLRGFGTDTQYF. The full variable domain, completed using reference TRBV11-2 and TRBJ2-3, is EAGVAQSPRYKIIEKRQSVAFWCNPISGHATLYWYQQILGQGPKLLIQFQNNGVVDDSQLPKDRFSAERLKGVDSTLKIQPAKLEDSAVYLCASSLRGFGTDTQYFGPGTRLTVL.

The chain is built from TRBV25-1 and TRBJ2-7; D possibly uses TRBD1 or TRBD2 (5 bases each). Trimming pared 3 bases from V and 3 bases from J, leaving 9 bases between. Germline lookup yields CDR1 MGHDK and CDR2 SYGVNS. This CDR3 region has 13 residues. In nucleotides, the CDR3 is TGTGCCAGCAGTGAGTCGGGACGCTACGAGCAGTACTTC. Translating gives CASSESGRYEQYF.

The chain has TRBV6-5 and TRBJ1-4; D perhaps matches TRBD1 (6 bases). V was clipped by 2 bases and J by 11 bases, with 18 bases between them. Germline V CDR1 and CDR2: MNHEY, SVGAGI. This CDR3 comprises 15 residues. The CDR3 spells CASSYGTVTGWKLFF. The CDR3, as DNA: TGTGCCAGCAGTTACGGGACCGTAACAGGGTGGAAACTGTTTTTT.

This chain joins TRBV5-6 and TRBJ2-2; 9 positions match TRBD1. V lost 2 bases to trimming and J lost 9 bases; unmatched junction nucleotides: 11. The CDR3 is 16 amino acids. Germline lookup yields CDR1 SGHDT and CDR2 YYEEEE. The CDR3 DNA reads TGTGCCAGCAGCTTAGTTGGGGGACAGGGTTCCAGGGAGCTGTTTTTT. Encoded protein: CASSLVGGQGSRELFF.

This chain joins TRBV5-1 and TRBJ2-3, with 11 positions matching TRBD1. The length of the CDR3 is 15 residues. J was trimmed by 4 bases and V by 5 bases; bases with no gene match: 6. Per germline, CDR1 SGHRS and CDR2 YFSETQ. The CDR3, as DNA: TGCGCCAGCAGATCGGGACAGGGGGGAGCAGATACGCAGTATTTT. Its protein is CASRSGQGGADTQYF. The full variable domain, with the rest looked up from reference TRBV5-1 and TRBJ2-3, is KAGVTQTPRYLIKTRGQQVTLSCSPISGHRSVSWYQQTPGQGLQFLFEYFSETQRNKGNFPGRFSGRQFSNSRSEMNVSTLELGDSALYLCASRSGQGGADTQYFGPGTRLTVL.

CDR3 region: CASSLVVYEQYF. In DNA form, the CDR3 reads TGTGCCAGCAGCTTAGTGGTTTACGAGCAGTACTTC. The V and J genes are TRBV7-9 and TRBJ2-7; no definite D call. Deletions cut 1 base from V and 4 bases from J, with 5 bases between. Germline CDR1 and CDR2: SEHNR and FQNEAQ (reference sequence). This CDR3 has 12 residues.

As for this clone: A read error is the likely source, as a far larger clone sits one nucleotide away. The sample has other DNA sequences that encode this CDR3 too. The gene calls are TRBV28 and TRBJ2-1; no definite D call. CDR1 and CDR2 (germline): MDHEN, SYDVKM. The V gene lost 1 base and the J gene lost 8 bases, with 3 bases spanning the gap. The CDR3 loop spans 11 amino acids. The CDR3 DNA is TGTGCCAGCAGTTTATTTTATGAGCAGTTCTTC. This gives the protein CASSLFYEQFF.

V gene TRBV11-2 combines with J gene TRBJ2-2; TRBD1 matches at 9 bases. Trimming took 5 bases from V and 5 from J; bases not matched to a gene: 15. Germline CDR1 reads SGHAT; CDR2 reads FQNNGV. The CDR3 extends over 18 amino acids. The DNA of the CDR3 is TGTGCCAGCAGCCCGACCCCCGGGACAGGGTCATGGACCGGGGAGCTGTTTTTT. The encoded protein is CASSPTPGTGSWTGELFF.

The chain couples TRBV9 to TRBJ2-7; 13 bases line up with TRBD2. The germline V gene has CDR1 SGDLS and CDR2 YYNGEE. The V gene end was trimmed by 7 bases and the J gene end by 4 bases; junction bases not matched to a gene: 5. CDR3 length: 14 residues. The CDR3 DNA is TGTGCCAGCGGTCAGGGACTAGCGGGGTACGAGCAGTACTTC. Protein sequence: CASGQGLAGYEQYF.

The rearrangement links TRBV18 to TRBJ2-2; D gene ambiguous. The CDR3 spans 14 residues. Germline values: CDR1 KGHSH, CDR2 LQKENI. Deletions cut 2 bases from V and 6 bases from J, with 10 bases between. CDR3 residues: CASSPGLSAGELFF. In DNA, the CDR3 is TGTGCCAGCTCACCAGGTCTTTCGGCCGGGGAGCTGTTTTTT. The variable domain in full, with the rest retrieved from reference TRBV18 and TRBJ2-2, is NAGVMQNPRHLVRRRGQEARLRCSPMKGHSHVYWYRQLPEEGLKFMVYLQKENIIDESGMPKERFSAEFPKEGPSILRIQQVVRGDSAAYFCASSPGLSAGELFFGEGSRLTVL.

In its sample, this clone was seen many times. This chain connects TRBV4-1 to TRBJ1-1; TRBD1 is a possible D gene (5 bases). Germline CDR1 reads MGHRA; CDR2 reads YSYEKL. The CDR3 sequence is 14 residues long. Trimming pared 0 bases from V and 7 bases from J, leaving 12 bases between. This chain's CDR3 is CASSQDRAFDEAFF. CDR3 DNA sequence: TGCGCCAGCAGCCAAGACAGGGCCTTTGATGAAGCTTTCTTT.

This clone has only one observation. CDR3 protein: CASSLLSGEGPEQFF. CDR3 sequence (DNA): TGTGCCAGCAGCTTATTATCTGGTGAGGGCCCTGAGCAGTTCTTC. The chain links TRBV7-9 to TRBJ2-1; weak D call: TRBD2 (5 bases). V lost 2 bases and J 9 bases, leaving 17 bases between the germline ends. Germline-derived CDR1 and CDR2 are SEHNR and FQNEAQ (reference sequence). This CDR3 has 15 residues.

V gene TRBV28 combines with J gene TRBJ1-1; no reliable D call. Germline V gene lookup returns CDR1 MDHEN and CDR2 SYDVKM. Trimming took off 2 bases at V and 0 bases at J, with 13 bases between the two ends. The CDR3 is made up of 16 amino acids. The DNA of the CDR3 is TGTGCCAGCAGTTTAGCCCTCCGGGCGGTGAACACTGAAGCTTTCTTT. The encoded protein is CASSLALRAVNTEAFF. Filled out from reference TRBV28 and TRBJ1-1, the complete variable domain reads DVKVTQSSRYLVKRTGEKVFLECVQDMDHENMFWYRQDPGLGLRLIYFSYDVKMKEKGDIPEGYSVSREKKERFSLILESASTNQTSMYLCASSLALRAVNTEAFFGQGTRLTVV.

This chain links TRBV6-5 with TRBJ1-2, with D possibly being TRBD1 (5 bases). Deletions cut 8 bases from V and 3 bases from J, with 10 bases between. This CDR3 has 12 amino acids. Germline CDR1 and CDR2: MNHEY and SVGAGI. CDR3 bases: TGTGCCAGCCGAAGGGACGACTATGGCTACACCTTC. Amino acid sequence: CASRRDDYGYTF.

The table lists this clone with a few counts. This chain uses TRBV7-9 with TRBJ1-5; weak D call: TRBD1 (5 bases). Germline assignment: CDR1 SEHNR and CDR2 FQNEAQ (reference sequence). The CDR3 length is 15 residues. Deletions cut 8 bases from V and 0 bases from J, with 14 bases between. In DNA, the CDR3 is TGTGCCAGCGCGGGGGGAGTTCATAGCAATCAGCCCCAGCATTTT. It yields the protein CASAGGVHSNQPQHF.

This clone has more than one count but fewer than ten. J is TRBJ2-3 and V is TRBV7-2; 10 nucleotides align to TRBD2. The germline V gene has CDR1 SGHTA and CDR2 FQGNSA. V shed 5 bases, J shed 5 bases, and the junction held 7 bases outside the gene matches. The CDR3 loop spans 15 amino acids. CDR3 in DNA: TGTGCCAGCAGCCCCACTAGCGGGATTGTAGATACGCAGTATTTT. Protein sequence: CASSPTSGIVDTQYF.

J is TRBJ2-4 and V is TRBV2; no firm D call. V lost 7 bases and J 1 base, leaving 17 bases between the germline ends. Germline CDR1 reads SNHLY; CDR2 reads FYNNEI. This CDR3 has 16 amino acids. The CDR3 here is CASKNTPSGAKNIQYF. CDR3 DNA: TGTGCCAGCAAGAACACTCCTTCTGGGGCCAAAAACATTCAGTACTTC.

This clone was picked up one time. The genes are TRBV28 and TRBJ2-1; 7 bases fit TRBD2. J was trimmed by 3 bases and V by 6 bases; bases with no gene match: 14. Germline loops: CDR1 MDHEN, CDR2 SYDVKM. The CDR3 has 17 amino acids. CDR3 nucleotides: TGTGCCAGCAGGGTAGGTGGGAGGGCCGATTTCTACAATGAGCAGTTCTTC. This sequence encodes CASRVGGRADFYNEQFF.

This chain connects TRBV5-5 to TRBJ2-3, with TRBD1 matching over 11 bases. CDR3 size: 18 residues. Germline trimming cut 2 bases from V and 0 bases from J; bases unmatched to any gene: 8. Germline V gives CDR1 SGHKS, CDR2 YYEKEE (reference sequence). CDR3 DNA sequence: TGTGCCAGCAGCTTAGGGACAGGGGGAGCGTCGAGCACAGATACGCAGTATTTT. This gives the protein CASSLGTGGASSTDTQYF.

This clone was counted only a few times. The chain recombines TRBV2 with TRBJ2-3; D not resolved. The CDR3 consists of 15 residues. From germline, CDR1 is SNHLY and CDR2 FYNNEI. V was shortened by 3 bases and J by 2 bases, with 12 bases between the two germline ends. CDR3 loop: CASSDSLGFTDTQYF. As DNA, the CDR3 is TGTGCCAGCAGTGATAGTTTGGGGTTCACAGATACGCAGTATTTT. Using reference TRBV2 and TRBJ2-3 for the parts outside the CDR3, the full variable domain is EPEVTQTPSHQVTQMGQEVILRCVPISNHLYFYWYRQILGQKVEFLVSFYNNEISEKSEIFDDQFSVERPDGSNFTLKIRSTKLEDSAMYFCASSDSLGFTDTQYFGPGTRLTVL.

The chain employs TRBV11-2 and TRBJ1-4; perhaps TRBD1 as D (6 bases). The CDR3 extends over 15 amino acids. Looked up from germline, CDR1 is SGHAT and CDR2 is FQNNGV. Trimming left V 5 bases short and J 8 bases short, with 18 bases between. CDR3 amino acids: CASSPTGRGGEKLFF. In nucleotides, the CDR3 is TGTGCCAGCAGCCCGACCGGCAGGGGTGGCGAAAAACTGTTTTTT.

The chain joins TRBV7-9 to TRBJ2-5; 7 bases fit TRBD1. This CDR3 is built from 14 residues. Trimming removed 5 bases from V and 2 bases from J; junction bases left unmatched: 5. In germline, CDR1 is SEHNR, CDR2 FQNEAQ (reference sequence). CDR3 nucleotides: TGTGCCAGCAGCGGCCCGGACAGGCAAGAGACCCAGTACTTC. Translation: CASSGPDRQETQYF. The variable domain in full, completed from reference TRBV7-9 and TRBJ2-5, reads DTGVSQNPRHKITKRGQNVTFRCDPISEHNRLYWYRQTLGQGPEFLTYFQNEAQLEKSRLLSDRFSAERPKGSFSTLEIQRTEQGDSAMYLCASSGPDRQETQYFGPGTRLLVL.

The CDR3 reads CASSPPVEAGVAETQYF. The CDR3 DNA reads as TGTGCCAGCAGCCCACCTGTCGAGGCGGGAGTTGCAGAGACCCAGTACTTC. V is TRBV5-5 and J is TRBJ2-5, with 7 bases matching TRBD2. After removal of 4 bases from V and 4 bases from J, the junction contained 16 bases not matched to a gene. The germline V gene encodes CDR1 SGHKS and CDR2 YYEKEE (reference sequence). The CDR3 spans 17 residues.

The chain joins TRBV5-8 to TRBJ2-7; no clear D. This CDR3 contains 11 residues. Trimming stripped 2 bases from V and 6 bases from J, with 6 bases between. CDR1 is SGHTS, CDR2 YDEGEE, per germline. Written as DNA, the CDR3 is TGTGCCAGCAGCTTCACCCGCGAGCAGTACTTC. As protein: CASSFTREQYF.